These 18 T cell receptor beta chains were sequenced from one sample in a study of blood T cells in healthy people across ages. PCR was performed a second time for 7 to 11 cycles using a sample-barcoded 5' primer and a J-beta primer mix. TCRdb recomputed calls from the 5' RACE reads with MiXCR, one row per CDR3 protein. The table lists around 1,000,000 distinct CDR3 sequences, 35% to 40% of them singletons. The sequencing input was blood. These receptors came from a man aged 18 to 35 in good health.

As concerns this clonotype: This sequence may be a read error, since a much larger clone differs from it by one base. The chain recombines TRBV29-1 with TRBJ1-2; no clear D. The CDR3 has 13 residues. Germline loops: CDR1 SQVTM, CDR2 ANQGSEA. V gave up 6 bases and J gave up 5 bases, with 16 bases separating them. This CDR3 reads CSVAGTVDYGYTF. The CDR3 DNA sequence: TGCAGCGTCGCAGGCACCGTGGATTATGGCTACACCTTC.

The chain has TRBV20-1 and TRBJ1-1; tentative D call: TRBD1 (6 bases). Germline CDR1 is DFQATT and CDR2 is SNEGSKA (reference sequence). The ends were cut back, 2 bases at V and 3 bases at J, with 13 bases in the middle. This CDR3 has 14 amino acids. The CDR3 region has the DNA TGCAGTGCTAGACGACAGGAGACCGACACTGAAGCTTTCTTT. Residues: CSARRQETDTEAFF.

The genes are TRBV4-3 and TRBJ1-1, with D possibly TRBD1 on 5 matching bases. The CDR3 loop spans 16 amino acids. Trimming took 0 bases from V and 7 from J, leaving 18 bases between them. Germline V gene sequence: CDR1 LGHNA, CDR2 YSLEER. Here the CDR3 reads CASSQDSGGRTYEAFF. In DNA, the CDR3 is TGCGCCAGCAGCCAAGATAGCGGTGGTCGGACATATGAAGCTTTCTTT.

Only a few counts were recorded for this clonotype. The J gene is TRBJ2-5, the V gene TRBV7-9; no reliable D call. Trimming cost V 1 base and J 5 bases, with 11 bases left between them. This CDR3 has 14 residues. The germline V gene has CDR1 SEHNR and CDR2 FQNEAQ (reference sequence). CDR3 nucleotides: TGTGCCAGCAGCTTAGTGGCAGAATTCGAGACCCAGTACTTC. Encoded protein: CASSLVAEFETQYF. Drawing the rest from reference TRBV7-9 and TRBJ2-5, the complete variable domain is DTGVSQNPRHKITKRGQNVTFRCDPISEHNRLYWYRQTLGQGPEFLTYFQNEAQLEKSRLLSDRFSAERPKGSFSTLEIQRTEQGDSAMYLCASSLVAEFETQYFGPGTRLLVL.

V is TRBV10-3 and J is TRBJ1-5; tentatively, D is TRBD1 (6 bases). With 10 bases removed from V and 6 bases from J, the gap between germline ends came to 19 bases. Germline V gene lookup returns CDR1 ENHRY and CDR2 SYGVKD. The CDR3 sequence is 14 residues long. Written as DNA, the CDR3 is TGTGCCACCGGAAGAGACAGGATGGGTCAGCCCCAGCATTTT. Translation: CATGRDRMGQPQHF.

This clonotype has a handful of counts. CDR3 nucleotide sequence: TGTGCCAGCAGCGTCGGGACTCTCCAAGAGACCCAGTACTTC. It codes for CASSVGTLQETQYF. V usage is TRBV5-6 and J usage is TRBJ2-5; D is perhaps TRBD2 (6 bases). The CDR3 contains 14 residues. Germline V CDR1 and CDR2: SGHDT, YYEEEE. V lost 4 bases to trimming and J lost 1 base, with 11 bases between them.

This clonotype was counted a few times. The chain employs TRBV7-2 and TRBJ1-2; D is unclear. The germline CDR1 and CDR2 sequences are SGHTA and FQGNSA. The CDR3 has 14 residues. Trimming removed 0 bases at V and 4 bases at J, with 9 bases between. The chain's CDR3 is CASSLATDSYGYTF. The CDR3 DNA sequence: TGTGCCAGCAGCTTAGCGACGGATTCCTATGGCTACACCTTC.

This clonotype was found a few times. The J gene is TRBJ1-6, the V gene TRBV4-2; TRBD1 is a possible D gene (5 bases). CDR3 length: 17 amino acids. The V gene lost 1 base and the J gene lost 5 bases, with 15 bases spanning the gap. CDR1 and CDR2 from the germline V gene are LGHNA and YNFKEQ. CDR3 amino acids: CASSQAYAGLNNSPLHF. The CDR3 DNA reads as TGTGCCAGCAGCCAAGCCTATGCGGGACTGAATAATTCACCCCTCCACTTT.

This clonotype was picked up a small number of times. The rearrangement joins TRBV7-3 to TRBJ2-7; the D gene is possibly TRBD1 (5 bases). This CDR3 contains 18 residues. The V end was cut by 1 base, the J end by 0 bases, with 19 bases between. Per the germline V gene, CDR1 is SGHTA and CDR2 is FQGTGA. DNA of the CDR3: TGTGCCAGCAGCTTAAGAAGTGAGGACACAAAGAGCTCCTACGAGCAGTACTTC. Encoded protein: CASSLRSEDTKSSYEQYF.

The chain combines TRBV6-2 or TRBV6-3 with TRBJ2-7, with 9 positions matching TRBD1. V was pared by 2 bases and J by 7 bases, with 12 bases of the junction left unmatched. Germline CDR1 and CDR2: MNHEY and SVGEGT. The CDR3 covers 16 residues. The CDR3 nucleotides are TGTGCCAGCAGTTACCGCCCGGGACAGGGTCGGGATGAGCAGTACTTC. Its translation is CASSYRPGQGRDEQYF.

This chain's CDR3 is CASSRDADIYEQYF. CDR3 nucleotides: TGCGCCAGCAGCCGGGATGCGGACATCTACGAGCAGTACTTC. V usage is TRBV4-3 and J usage is TRBJ2-7; D is perhaps TRBD1 (5 bases). Germline CDR1 and CDR2: LGHNA and YSLEER. V shed 4 bases and J shed 3 bases, with 13 bases lying between them. There are 14 residues in the CDR3.

The gene calls are TRBV4-3 and TRBJ1-1; D remains ambiguous. V lost 5 bases, J lost 9 bases, and 13 bases lay in between. The length of the CDR3 is 12 residues. CDR1 LGHNA and CDR2 YSLEER come from the germline V gene. The chain's CDR3 is CASSYQDGQAFF. The CDR3, as DNA: TGCGCCAGCAGCTACCAAGACGGTCAAGCTTTCTTT.

This clonotype was recorded a few times. This chain connects TRBV29-1 to TRBJ2-3; TRBD1 matches at 12 bases. The CDR3 loop spans 14 amino acids. Germline trimming cut 6 bases from V and 5 bases from J; bases unmatched to any gene: 6. Per germline, CDR1 SQVTM and CDR2 ANQGSEA. CDR3 sequence: CSVGTGGMGDTQYF. The CDR3 DNA follows: TGCAGCGTAGGGACAGGGGGCATGGGAGATACGCAGTATTTT.

The J gene is TRBJ2-3, the V gene TRBV20-1; TRBD2 is a possible D gene (6 bases). Trimming removed 0 bases at V and 0 bases at J, with 13 bases between. The CDR3 consists of 16 residues. The germline V gene has CDR1 DFQATT and CDR2 SNEGSKA (reference sequence). CDR3 loop: CSARDPGRRSTDTQYF. The CDR3 DNA sequence: TGCAGTGCTAGAGATCCAGGGAGGAGGAGCACAGATACGCAGTATTTT.

The CDR3 DNA reads as TGTGCCAGCAGCCAAGAATATGGTAGCCGAGGCTCCTACAATGAGCAGTACTTC. Translation: CASSQEYGSRGSYNEQYF. V gene TRBV3-1 combines with J gene TRBJ2-1; D is unclear. The last part of the DNA fits TRBJ2-7 better; the J call may be wrong. This CDR3 region has 18 residues. Germline CDR1 is LGHDT and CDR2 is YNNKEL (reference sequence).

In this sample, this clonotype turned up a few times. V is TRBV10-3 and J is TRBJ1-2; no clear D gene. The V gene lost 1 base and the J gene lost 6 bases, with 9 bases spanning the gap. CDR3 length: 13 amino acids. Germline loops: CDR1 ENHRY, CDR2 SYGVKD. The CDR3 DNA reads TGTGCCATCAGTGAGTACTCATCGGATGGCTACACCTTC. Amino acid sequence: CAISEYSSDGYTF.

This clonotype was seen ten or more times. The V call is TRBV6-2 or TRBV6-3, the J call TRBJ2-5; tentative D call: TRBD1 (6 bases). There are 12 residues in the CDR3. The germline CDR1 and CDR2 sequences are MNHEY and SVGEGT. V was shortened by 5 bases and J by 5 bases, with 9 bases between the two germline ends. In DNA form, the CDR3 reads TGTGCCAGCAGTACAGGGCTCGAGACCCAGTACTTC. Protein: CASSTGLETQYF.

The V gene is TRBV5-1, the J gene TRBJ1-4; 9 bases line up with TRBD1. The CDR3 covers 13 residues. Germline CDR1 reads SGHRS; CDR2 reads YFSETQ. Trimming removed 10 bases from V and 6 bases from J; junction bases left unmatched: 7. CDR3 sequence (DNA): TGCGCCGGCTCGACAGGGGGTGATGAAAAACTGTTTTTT. This translates into CAGSTGGDEKLFF.